One sample yielded the 32 T cell receptor beta chains listed below, sequenced in a study of technical replicates of blood from four donors. Clones were sequenced by immunoSEQ multiplex PCR, and TCRdb holds only the in-frame ones, with some missing. The sample gives approximately 53,000 clones, about 96% of which show up once; 0.3% to 0.4% is in the top ten. Sequenced material: T cells isolated from PBMCs. The receptors shown here come from a human donor in good health.

The chain uses TRBV5-4 and TRBJ2-7, with D perhaps TRBD2 (6 bases). CDR3 size: 12 residues. V gave up 4 bases and J gave up 4 bases, with 9 bases separating them. Germline assignment: CDR1 SGHNT and CDR2 YYREEE (reference sequence). CDR3 nucleotide sequence: TGTGCCAGCAGCGGGGACTTTTACGAGCAGTACTTC. It is translated as CASSGDFYEQYF.

The CDR3 DNA sequence: TGTGCCAGCAGTTACTCGGACCGCGGGAGGCATCAGTACTTC. Its protein product is CASSYSDRGRHQYF. This rearrangement joins TRBV6-5 to TRBJ2-7, with 8 positions matching TRBD2. This CDR3 comprises 14 residues. Per germline, CDR1 MNHEY and CDR2 SVGAGI. After removal of 0 bases from V and 10 bases from J, the junction contained 8 bases not matched to a gene.

The chain joins TRBV25-1 to TRBJ1-2, with D maybe TRBD1 (5 bases). The CDR3 is 12 residues long. V was shortened by 6 bases and J by 7 bases, with 12 bases between the two germline ends. Germline values: CDR1 MGHDK, CDR2 SYGVNS. CDR3 sequence reads: CASRGLAVGYTF. For the CDR3, the DNA is TGTGCCAGCAGGGGACTTGCGGTTGGCTACACCTTC.

This clone occurred once. CDR3 DNA sequence: TGCAGTGCTAGGGGGGGCTACGAGCAGTACTTC. Its protein product is CSARGGYEQYF. The chain combines TRBV20-1 with TRBJ2-7; possible D gene TRBD2, 6 bases. The CDR3 runs to 11 residues. Germline assignment: CDR1 DFQATT and CDR2 SNEGSKA (reference sequence). V dropped 3 bases and J dropped 3 bases, with 6 bases sitting between them.

The rearrangement links TRBV7-9 to TRBJ2-1, with 7 nucleotides matching TRBD2. V was clipped by 0 bases and J by 14 bases; unmatched bases: 7. The CDR3 is made up of 13 amino acids. Germline CDR1 and CDR2: SEHNR and FQNEAQ (reference sequence). The CDR3 DNA reads TGTGCCAGCAGCTTAGCGAGGCTAGCGGAGGAGTTCTTC. Translating gives CASSLARLAEEFF.

The J gene is TRBJ2-3, the V gene TRBV6-5; D perhaps matches TRBD2 (7 bases). The V gene's germline CDR1 is MNHEY and CDR2 SVGAGI. With 7 bases removed from V and 4 bases from J, the gap between germline ends came to 18 bases. The CDR3 length is 15 residues. The CDR3 DNA reads as TGTGCCAGCACCCCCCCAGGGGAGGGCGCAGATACGCAGTATTTT. Protein product: CASTPPGEGADTQYF.

CDR3 bases: TGTGCCAGCAGTTACTCGGGGGGGGATTCCTATGGCTACACCTTC. It is translated as CASSYSGGDSYGYTF. V usage is TRBV6-5 and J usage is TRBJ1-2; maybe TRBD1 (5 bases). Germline V gene sequence: CDR1 MNHEY, CDR2 SVGAGI. The CDR3 is 15 residues long. Trimming stripped 0 bases from V and 4 bases from J, with 12 bases between.

This chain uses TRBV6-6 with TRBJ2-7; 13 positions agree with TRBD2. CDR1 is MNHNY, CDR2 SVGAGI, per germline (reference sequence). V lost 6 bases and J lost 7; bases outside the gene matches: 9. The CDR3 has 15 residues. The CDR3 DNA follows: TGTGCCAGCAGGCAAGGACTAGCGGGAGCAGGGGAGCAGTACTTC. Its translation: CASRQGLAGAGEQYF.

This clone has a single count. CDR3 nucleotides: TGTGCCAGTAGTAGACAGGGAAATCAGCCCCAGCATTTT. Translating gives CASSRQGNQPQHF. The V call is TRBV19, the J call TRBJ1-5; 7 bases line up with TRBD1. The CDR3 contains 13 residues. The trim removed 4 bases at V and 4 bases at J, leaving 1 base unmatched. Germline CDR1 is LNHDA and CDR2 is SQIVND (reference sequence).

V and J are TRBV25-1 and TRBJ1-1, with no clear D. The CDR3 has 18 amino acids. CDR1 MGHDK and CDR2 SYGVNS come from the germline V gene. V lost 7 bases and J lost 1, with 25 bases in between. The CDR3 here is CASTPLLGGKGGNTEAFF. The CDR3, as DNA: TGTGCCAGCACCCCCCTGCTTGGAGGGAAAGGTGGGAACACTGAAGCTTTCTTT.

The chain's CDR3 is CASNTGTGGNQPQHF. In nucleotides, the CDR3 is TGTGCCAGTAACACCGGGACAGGGGGCAATCAGCCCCAGCATTTT. The rearrangement joins TRBV28 to TRBJ1-5, with 10 bases that match TRBD1. CDR1 is MDHEN, CDR2 SYDVKM, per germline. The CDR3 runs to 15 residues. V lost 9 bases and J lost 2; bases outside the gene matches: 7.

The gene calls are TRBV19 and TRBJ2-1; tentative D call: TRBD2 (5 bases). V lost 11 bases to trimming and J lost 9 bases, with 20 bases between them. The germline CDR1 and CDR2 sequences are LNHDA and SQIVND (reference sequence). The CDR3 runs 13 residues. The CDR3 is CACTNREWGEQFF. DNA of the CDR3: TGTGCCTGCACGAATCGGGAATGGGGTGAGCAGTTCTTC.

The chain links TRBV4-1 to TRBJ2-7, with TRBD2 as a possible D gene (5 bases). This CDR3 has 14 residues. The ends were cut back, 5 bases at V and 3 bases at J, with 14 bases in the middle. In germline, CDR1 is MGHRA, CDR2 YSYEKL. The CDR3 loop reads CASSERMDLYEQYF. As DNA, the CDR3 is TGCGCCAGCAGCGAGCGGATGGATCTCTACGAGCAGTACTTC.

The chain couples TRBV4-2 to TRBJ2-2; 11 positions agree with TRBD2. After removal of 4 bases from V and 5 bases from J, the junction contained 3 bases not matched to a gene. From germline, CDR1 is LGHNA and CDR2 YNFKEQ. This CDR3 is 15 amino acids long. As DNA, the CDR3 is TGTGCCAGCAGCCCCAGGACTAGCGGGACCGGGGAGCTGTTTTTT. Its translation is CASSPRTSGTGELFF.

This chain uses TRBV21-1 with TRBJ1-5. TRBV21-1 is a pseudogene locus. The length of the CDR3 is 17 residues. The CDR3 reads CASSSTCVLRENQPQHF. In nucleotides, the CDR3 is TGTGCCAGCAGCTCTACCTGTGTCCTGCGGGAGAATCAGCCCCAGCATTTT.

The J gene is TRBJ1-2, the V gene TRBV7-8, with D perhaps matching TRBD1 (5 bases). V lost 1 base to trimming and J lost 9 bases, with 9 bases between them. The CDR3 spans 12 residues. The germline gives CDR1 SGHVS, CDR2 FQNEAQ. Here the CDR3 DNA reads TGTGCCAGCAGCTTAGTAGGGGTTAGCTACACCTTC. Translated, it gives CASSLVGVSYTF.

The V gene is TRBV27, the J gene TRBJ1-1; D call uncertain. Germline V gene lookup returns CDR1 MNHEY and CDR2 SMNVEV (reference sequence). CDR3 length: 14 residues. V was shortened by 6 bases and J by 2 bases, with 13 bases between the two germline ends. DNA for the CDR3: TGTGCCAGCAGCTATACAGAGCTCAACACTGAAGCTTTCTTT. Its protein product is CASSYTELNTEAFF.

This chain uses TRBV19 with TRBJ2-1; D gene ambiguous. The V end lost 7 bases, the J end lost 6 bases, and 22 bases lay between the germline ends. Germline V gene data show CDR1 as LNHDA and CDR2 as SQIVND (reference sequence). This CDR3 region has 16 residues. Here the CDR3 DNA reads TGTGCCAGTACTCCCCTTTATGCGTTTGTGTTCAATGAGCAGTTCTTC. Encoded protein: CASTPLYAFVFNEQFF.

The chain is built from TRBV9 and TRBJ2-3, with a weak D call TRBD2 (6 bases). V gave up 0 bases and J gave up 5 bases, with 7 bases separating them. Germline V gene sequence: CDR1 SGDLS, CDR2 YYNGEE. The CDR3 extends over 13 amino acids. CDR3 nucleotides: TGTGCCAGCAGCGTAGCGGGGGAAGATACGCAGTATTTT. Encoded protein: CASSVAGEDTQYF. Drawing the rest from reference TRBV9 and TRBJ2-3, the complete variable domain is DSGVTQTPKHLITATGQRVTLRCSPRSGDLSVYWYQQSLDQGLQFLIQYYNGEERAKGNILERFSAQQFPDLHSELNLSSLELGDSALYFCASSVAGEDTQYFGPGTRLTVL.

The gene calls are TRBV7-9 and TRBJ2-3; 7 nucleotides match TRBD2. In germline, CDR1 is SEHNR, CDR2 FQNEAQ (reference sequence). V shed 5 bases, J shed 2 bases, and the junction held 7 bases outside the gene matches. The CDR3 length is 15 residues. CDR3 sequence (DNA): TGTGCCAGCAGCCCCTTAGCGGGCGCCACAGATACGCAGTATTTT. It translates to CASSPLAGATDTQYF. Filled out from reference TRBV7-9 and TRBJ2-3, the complete variable domain reads DTGVSQNPRHKITKRGQNVTFRCDPISEHNRLYWYRQTLGQGPEFLTYFQNEAQLEKSRLLSDRFSAERPKGSFSTLEIQRTEQGDSAMYLCASSPLAGATDTQYFGPGTRLTVL.

This chain links TRBV29-1 with TRBJ2-3; 9 nucleotides line up with TRBD1. There are 14 residues in the CDR3. V trimming: 4 bases; J trimming: 4 bases; junction bases outside the gene matches: 6. Per germline, CDR1 SQVTM and CDR2 ANQGSEA. CDR3 amino acids: CSVVRTGAADTQYF. The DNA of the CDR3 is TGCAGCGTTGTAAGGACAGGGGCAGCAGATACGCAGTATTTT.

This chain joins TRBV4-3 and TRBJ2-3; 7 bases agree with TRBD2. The CDR3 extends over 17 amino acids. Germline V gene sequence: CDR1 LGHNA, CDR2 YSLEER. The J segment lost 6 bases and the V segment lost 5 bases, leaving 17 bases of the junction unmatched. In nucleotides, the CDR3 is TGCGCCAGCAGCTCTACCTGGCGGGAGCACCTACTGGATACGCAGTATTTT. Residues: CASSSTWREHLLDTQYF.

The CDR3 sequence: CASSPGGRGYNEQFF. The CDR3, as DNA: TGTGCCAGCTCACCGGGCGGGAGGGGCTACAATGAGCAGTTCTTC. This chain links TRBV18 with TRBJ2-1; 9 nucleotides align to TRBD2. CDR1 and CDR2 (germline): KGHSH, LQKENI. The CDR3 has 15 amino acids. The V gene end was trimmed by 3 bases and the J gene end by 3 bases; junction bases not matched to a gene: 3.

The chain has TRBV25-1 and TRBJ1-5, with a tentative D call TRBD1 (5 bases). The CDR3 runs 14 residues. V lost 2 bases, J lost 3 bases, and 8 bases lay in between. Germline V gene data show CDR1 as MGHDK and CDR2 as SYGVNS. CDR3 sequence reads: CASSEGASNQPQHF. The CDR3 DNA sequence: TGTGCCAGCAGTGAAGGGGCCTCCAATCAGCCCCAGCATTTT.

The CDR3 region is CASSLTRDRVNYGYTF. The CDR3 nucleotides read TGTGCCAGCAGCTTAACCCGCGACAGGGTTAACTATGGCTACACCTTC. The chain joins TRBV7-3 to TRBJ1-2; 7 nucleotides line up with TRBD1. CDR1 and CDR2 (germline): SGHTA, FQGTGA. Trimming took 0 bases from V and 1 from J; bases not matched to a gene: 5. This CDR3 region has 16 residues.

The chain is built from TRBV30 and TRBJ1-1; D is perhaps TRBD1 (6 bases). The CDR3 is 13 amino acids. Germline values: CDR1 GTSNPN, CDR2 SVGIG (reference sequence). V lost 2 bases to trimming and J lost 3 bases, with 10 bases between them. CDR3 coding DNA: TGTGCCTGGAGTTTCGGGGGGCACACTGAAGCTTTCTTT. Its protein is CAWSFGGHTEAFF.

The genes are TRBV27 and TRBJ2-1, with D possibly TRBD2 on 5 matching bases. CDR1 MNHEY and CDR2 SMNVEV come from the germline V gene (reference sequence). CDR3 size: 14 residues. The V gene lost 11 bases and the J gene lost 2 bases, with 16 bases spanning the gap. This chain's CDR3 is CAAALRVPYNEQFF. CDR3 DNA: TGTGCCGCGGCCTTGAGGGTCCCCTACAATGAGCAGTTCTTC.

Concerning this clone itself: This sample also contains other DNA sequences that code for the same CDR3. The DNA for the CDR3 is TGTGCCTGGAGTACAGGGGACTATGGCTACACCTTC. Translation gives CAWSTGDYGYTF. The chain is built from TRBV30 and TRBJ1-2; 7 bases are a match to TRBD1. Germline assignment: CDR1 GTSNPN and CDR2 SVGIG (reference sequence). Trimming removed 2 bases from V and 3 bases from J; junction bases left unmatched: 0. This CDR3 contains 12 residues. The full variable domain, rest sourced from reference TRBV30 and TRBJ1-2, is SQTIHQWPATLVQPVGSPLSLECTVEGTSNPNLYWYRQAAGRGLQLLFYSVGIGQISSEVPQNLSASRPQDRQFILSSKKLLLSDSGFYLCAWSTGDYGYTFGSGTRLTVV.

CDR3 residues: CASSLGQGVYSGANVLTF. CDR3 DNA sequence: TGTGCCAGCAGCTTAGGACAGGGGGTTTACTCTGGGGCCAACGTCCTGACTTTC. This chain joins TRBV11-3 and TRBJ2-6, with TRBD1 matching over 9 bases. Trimming removed 1 base from V and 0 bases from J; junction bases left unmatched: 4. This CDR3 region has 18 residues. Germline loops: CDR1 SGHNT, CDR2 YENEEA.

The V call is TRBV4-3, the J call TRBJ2-3; D call uncertain. V was shortened by 3 bases and J by 0 bases, with 13 bases between the two germline ends. In germline, CDR1 is LGHNA, CDR2 YSLEER. CDR3 length: 16 residues. CDR3 loop: CASSHPRTASTDTQYF. The CDR3 DNA follows: TGCGCCAGCAGCCATCCACGAACAGCTAGCACAGATACGCAGTATTTT.

The CDR3 DNA follows: TGTGCCGGATCCAGGGGAACTAAAGCTTTCTTT. Amino acids: CAGSRGTKAFF. The chain employs TRBV30 and TRBJ1-1; tentative D call: TRBD1 (6 bases). Trimming left V 8 bases short and J 9 bases short, with 16 bases between. There are 11 residues in the CDR3. Germline V gene sequence: CDR1 GTSNPN, CDR2 SVGIG (reference sequence).

The chain is built from TRBV19 and TRBJ2-7; TRBD2 might be the D (5 bases). Germline V lookup: CDR1 LNHDA, CDR2 SQIVND (reference sequence). The CDR3 is 15 residues long. The V gene lost 4 bases and the J gene lost 3 bases, with 16 bases spanning the gap. CDR3 sequence: CASSTRQTTVYEQYF. As DNA, the CDR3 is TGTGCCAGTAGTACGAGGCAGACTACCGTCTACGAGCAGTACTTC.